Listed here is a single T cell receptor beta chain. The record originates from a study of blood T cell repertoires in COVID-19. Germline CDR1 is MNHEY and CDR2 is SMNVEV (reference sequence). Trimming cost V 2 bases and J 3 bases, with 10 bases left between them. The CDR3 totals 14 residues. Produced via immunoSEQ multiplex PCR; TCRdb's table is partial and in-frame only. The sample lists more than 150,000 clones, approximately 80% occurring once. This chain joins TRBV27 and TRBJ2-5; possible D gene TRBD2, 5 bases. The TCR comes from a woman between 45 and 60 years old who had recovered from COVID-19. Specimen: PBMCs or T cells enriched from blood (not recorded which). CDR3 nucleotide sequence: TGTGCCAGCAGTTTACAGTCCGGGAAAGAGACCCAGTACTTC. This codes for CASSLQSGKETQYF.